The present T cell receptor (beta chain) was sequenced within a study of cytomegalovirus exposure and HLA in healthy donors. Study-level information: As released early, the data held 65 million to 90 million unique TCRs from HLA-typed donors.

A note on this clone: No antigen is known for it.

General study findings and limits: The likely origin of a cluster of highly shared sequence variants was a sequencing artifact. Reportedly, fewer N-insertions than the approximately 650-donor mean appeared in an Asian-associated ancestry cluster in a later analysis.

At the time of sampling, donors were nominally healthy, though unrecorded immune exposures were likely. The PCR was carried out with 60 Vbeta primers and 13 Jbeta primers. Assay: immunoSEQ multiplex PCR; the TCRdb copy retains only in-frame clones and omits some. In the table there are around 190,000 clones, around 77% of which are singletons. The CDR3 sequence is 15 residues long. Germline values: CDR1 KGHSH, CDR2 LQKENI. The V and J ends lost 2 bases and 0 bases, in that order; junction bases with no gene match: 3. The rearrangement uses TRBV18 and TRBJ2-7, with 8 bases fitting TRBD1. This receptor was obtained from a man aged 60 to 69 in good health and CMV-seronegative. Material for sequencing was PBMCs. The CDR3 loop is CASSPVTGGSYEQYF. In nucleotides, the CDR3 is TGTGCCAGCTCACCAGTTACAGGGGGCTCCTACGAGCAGTACTTC.